A single sample is the source of the 20 T cell receptor beta chains below, sequenced in a study of T cells in Graves' hyperthyroidism and ophthalmopathy. Researchers amplified the TCR beta CDR3 regions from RNA transcripts. First-round RT-PCR of the TCR CDR3 relied on the HTBI primer set. TCRdb redid the calling of the multiplex PCR reads with MiXCR, one entry per CDR3 protein. This table has some 300,000 distinct CDR3 sequences, roughly 19% appearing once. Sequencing used blood. These receptors all come from a man aged 50 to 59 with Graves' ophthalmopathy.

This clonotype was detected ten times or more. This chain uses TRBV4-1 with TRBJ2-1; no definite D call. V lost 0 bases and J lost 11, with 14 bases in between. Germline V gene lookup returns CDR1 MGHRA and CDR2 YSYEKL. The CDR3 loop spans 14 amino acids. CDR3 in amino acids: CASSQEASVIKQFF. CDR3 DNA sequence: TGCGCCAGCAGCCAAGAAGCCTCAGTTATAAAGCAGTTCTTC.

Written as DNA, the CDR3 is TGTGCCAGCAGTCACAGGGGGCAGTTAGAGACCCAGTACTTC. Translated: CASSHRGQLETQYF. The chain joins TRBV28 to TRBJ2-5, with 9 bases identical to TRBD1. V was pared by 5 bases and J by 4 bases, with 5 bases of the junction left unmatched. Looked up from germline, CDR1 is MDHEN and CDR2 is SYDVKM. The length of the CDR3 is 14 residues.

This chain links TRBV28 with TRBJ1-5; 7 positions agree with TRBD1. V shed 5 bases and J 1 base; nucleotides not matched to a gene: 5. The CDR3 is 15 residues long. Germline values: CDR1 MDHEN, CDR2 SYDVKM. The CDR3: CASSQYRGSNQPQHF. CDR3 DNA sequence: TGTGCCAGCAGTCAATACAGGGGAAGCAATCAGCCCCAGCATTTT.

The sample holds a few counts of this clonotype. This sequence joins TRBV10-3 and TRBJ1-5, with 7 bases identical to TRBD1. Germline V gene data show CDR1 as ENHRY and CDR2 as SYGVKD. This CDR3 has 15 amino acids. The V gene end was trimmed by 2 bases and the J gene end by 0 bases; junction bases not matched to a gene: 1. This chain's CDR3 is CAISEGQVSNQPQHF. DNA for the CDR3: TGTGCCATCAGTGAGGGACAGGTTAGCAATCAGCCCCAGCATTTT.

The sample holds one count of this clonotype. One base away lies a much larger clone, so this may be a sequencing read error. The final CDR3 position lacks the conserved phenylalanine or tryptophan, pointing to a likely read error. The rearrangement joins TRBV18 to TRBJ2-7, with D perhaps TRBD2 (6 bases). The V gene lost 2 bases and the J gene lost 3 bases, with 23 bases spanning the gap. The CDR3 consists of 18 residues. CDR1 KGHSH and CDR2 LQKENI come from the germline V gene. The CDR3 bases are TGTGCCAGCTCACCAGGGTTATCGGGCAGCCGACTAGGCTACGAGCAGTACCTC. Residues: CASSPGLSGSRLGYEQYL.

The chain joins TRBV29-1 to TRBJ2-7; no definite D call. The V gene's germline CDR1 is SQVTM and CDR2 ANQGSEA. This CDR3 has 13 residues. Trimming removed 4 bases from V and 4 bases from J, with 14 bases in between. CDR3 nucleotide sequence: TGCAGCGTTGTGAGTCAAGGGTTTTACGAGCAGTACTTC. Translation gives CSVVSQGFYEQYF.

This clonotype was observed at least ten times. The gene calls are TRBV2 and TRBJ2-1, with D unresolved. Germline values: CDR1 SNHLY, CDR2 FYNNEI. This CDR3 contains 10 residues. Trimming pared 6 bases from V and 7 bases from J, leaving 4 bases between. The CDR3 protein is CASRTNEQFF. CDR3 DNA: TGTGCCAGCAGGACTAATGAGCAGTTCTTC.

The chain recombines TRBV27 with TRBJ2-7; 8 nucleotides align to TRBD2. The CDR3 is 14 residues long. Germline V gene lookup returns CDR1 MNHEY and CDR2 SMNVEV (reference sequence). Trimming took 6 bases from V and 5 from J; bases not matched to a gene: 9. The CDR3 coding sequence is TGTGCCAGCAGAACCTCTGGACTAGCCCACGAGCAGTACTTC. It yields the protein CASRTSGLAHEQYF.

This clonotype was counted at least ten times. The chain links TRBV6-6 to TRBJ2-7, with 9 bases identical to TRBD1. The germline gives CDR1 MNHNY, CDR2 SVGAGI (reference sequence). Trimming at V came to 2 bases and at J to 4 bases, leaving 6 bases not matched to a gene. The CDR3 covers 15 residues. The CDR3 sequence: CASSYVPGQGYEQYF. DNA for the CDR3: TGTGCCAGCAGTTACGTACCGGGACAGGGATACGAGCAGTACTTC.

The chain has TRBV5-8 and TRBJ2-3; 14 nucleotides line up with TRBD2. The CDR3 contains 14 residues. The germline V gene has CDR1 SGHTS and CDR2 YDEGEE. The J segment lost 6 bases and the V segment lost 3 bases, leaving 0 bases of the junction unmatched. For the CDR3, the DNA is TGTGCCAGCAGCTGGACTAGCGGGGGGGATACGCAGTATTTT. It yields the protein CASSWTSGGDTQYF.

This clonotype was seen many times. V usage is TRBV28 and J usage is TRBJ1-1; 12 positions agree with TRBD1. The CDR3 loop spans 17 amino acids. Germline V gives CDR1 MDHEN, CDR2 SYDVKM. V lost 2 bases and J lost 3; bases outside the gene matches: 7. CDR3 DNA: TGTGCCAGCAGTTTAGGGCGGGACAGGGGGCCCCACACTGAAGCTTTCTTT. It translates to CASSLGRDRGPHTEAFF. The whole variable domain, filled in from reference TRBV28 and TRBJ1-1, reads DVKVTQSSRYLVKRTGEKVFLECVQDMDHENMFWYRQDPGLGLRLIYFSYDVKMKEKGDIPEGYSVSREKKERFSLILESASTNQTSMYLCASSLGRDRGPHTEAFFGQGTRLTVV.

This clonotype was recorded at least ten times. The chain has TRBV2 and TRBJ2-7; 8 positions match TRBD1. The germline V gene has CDR1 SNHLY and CDR2 FYNNEI. J gave up 2 bases and V 7 bases, and 4 bases lay outside the gene matches. The CDR3 is 13 amino acids. CDR3 residues: CASKTGGTYEQYF. CDR3 DNA sequence: TGTGCCAGCAAAACAGGGGGAACCTACGAGCAGTACTTC.

A word on this clonotype: A read error is possible here, since a much larger clone lies one base away. V is TRBV12-3 or TRBV12-4 and J is TRBJ2-3; TRBD2 matches 8 bases. This CDR3 spans 19 amino acids. The CDR3 is CASSLHAGTPSGRTDAQYF. CDR3 sequence (DNA): TGTGCCAGCAGTTTACACGCGGGTACTCCTAGCGGGCGCACAGATGCGCAGTATTTT.

This clonotype has ten or more counts. This chain joins TRBV6-1 and TRBJ2-7; TRBD2 is a possible D gene (6 bases). V lost 5 bases and J 0 bases, leaving 17 bases between the germline ends. Looked up from germline, CDR1 is MNHNS and CDR2 is SASEGT. The length of the CDR3 is 16 residues. CDR3 sequence (DNA): TGTGCCAGCAGTTCAACGACTAGAATAGGCTCCTACGAGCAGTACTTC. Protein product: CASSSTTRIGSYEQYF.

This clonotype was seen many times. The V and J genes are TRBV12-3 or TRBV12-4 and TRBJ1-3; 8 bases agree with TRBD1. V was clipped by 6 bases and J by 0 bases; unmatched bases: 10. This CDR3 has 17 amino acids. CDR3 protein: CASSRTDRANSGNTIYF. The CDR3 DNA follows: TGTGCCAGCAGCCGAACGGACAGGGCGAACTCTGGAAACACCATATATTTT.

This clonotype occurred a few times. The J gene is TRBJ2-3, the V gene TRBV20-1, with TRBD1 as a possible D gene (6 bases). Germline CDR1 and CDR2: DFQATT and SNEGSKA (reference sequence). Trimming shortened V by 3 bases and J by 5 bases, and 12 bases separated the two germline ends. This CDR3 has 13 residues. The CDR3, as DNA: TGCAGTGCTAGGGAAAAAGGGGGAGATACGCAGTATTTT. Residues: CSAREKGGDTQYF.

This chain connects TRBV20-1 to TRBJ1-6; D unclear. This CDR3 comprises 12 residues. The germline V and J ends were trimmed by 6 bases and 10 bases, with 13 bases remaining between them. Germline CDR1 DFQATT, CDR2 SNEGSKA (reference sequence). The CDR3 nucleotides are TGCAGTGCAGGAGGAATTGCGTCACCCCTCCACTTT. Its translation is CSAGGIASPLHF.

This clonotype was detected a few times. The chain uses TRBV5-6 and TRBJ2-7, with a tentative D call TRBD2 (5 bases). The CDR3 spans 14 residues. Germline CDR1 reads SGHDT; CDR2 reads YYEEEE. V lost 2 bases and J 0 bases, leaving 9 bases between the germline ends. In DNA form, the CDR3 reads TGTGCCAGCAGCTTTGGGCGGGTCTCCTACGAGCAGTACTTC. This translates into CASSFGRVSYEQYF.

This clonotype was found many times. This rearrangement joins TRBV5-1 to TRBJ2-3; 10 bases agree with TRBD2. Per germline, CDR1 SGHRS and CDR2 YFSETQ. This CDR3 has 15 amino acids. The V gene end was trimmed by 3 bases and the J gene end by 2 bases; junction bases not matched to a gene: 3. CDR3 nucleotide sequence: TGCGCCAGCAGCTCACTAGCGGGAAACACAGATACGCAGTATTTT. Translating gives CASSSLAGNTDTQYF.

The chain joins TRBV28 to TRBJ2-3; D might be TRBD1 or TRBD2, each matching 6 bases. V lost 3 bases and J 8 bases, leaving 12 bases between the germline ends. From germline, CDR1 is MDHEN and CDR2 SYDVKM. The CDR3 has 13 residues. The CDR3 bases are TGTGCCAGCAGTTTCGGGGGCCGGGGTACGCAGTATTTT. It is translated as CASSFGGRGTQYF.